This is a list of T cell receptor beta chains from one sample in a study of cytomegalovirus exposure and HLA in healthy donors. The protocol was immunoSEQ multiplex PCR, while the TCRdb copy is restricted to in-frame clones and leaves out a portion. The sample gives 130,000 or so clones, around 75% of which show up once; roughly 3% is in the top ten. The sample consisted of PBMCs. The receptors stem from a man under 40 in good health and CMV-seronegative. CDR3s include the opening cysteine and the closing phenylalanine or tryptophan. A D gene is named only where the DNA matches it firmly. Some rows mark clone size as missing; the rest say once, few, many or name a class of expanded clone.

>TRBJ1-2|.|TRBV28|.
TGTGCCAGCAATGGGGGCCTTAACTATGGCTACACCTTC
CASNGGLNYGYTF
>TRBJ1-6|.|TRBV7-9|.
TGTGCCAGCAGCTTACCCCTAGTAAATTCACCCCTCCACTTT
CASSLPLVNSPLHF
>TRBJ2-7|.|TRBV11-2|.
TGTGCCAGTTCCCCCGGAGTTAGCTCCTACGAGCAGTACTTC
CASSPGVSSYEQYF
>TRBJ1-4|TRBD1|TRBV4-2|few
TGTGCCAGCAGCCAAGACATCCAGGGGGGTAATGAAAAACTGTTTTTT
CASSQDIQGGNEKLFF
>TRBJ1-1|.|TRBV27|once
TGTGCCAGCAGTCAGACAGAATACACTGAAGCTTTCTTT
CASSQTEYTEAFF
>TRBJ2-2|TRBD1|TRBV6-6|.
TGTGCCAGCCGGGACAGGGACACCGGGGAGCTGTTTTTT
CASRDRDTGELFF
>TRBJ1-5|.|TRBV4-2|.
TGTGCCAGCAGCCAAGATTTTGGGAGGGATACACCCCAGCATTTT
CASSQDFGRDTPQHF
>TRBJ2-5|.|TRBV5-1|.
TGCGCCAGCAGCTTGGGGACAGCTGGAGAGACCCAGTACTTC
CASSLGTAGETQYF
>TRBJ2-7|.|TRBV13|.
TGTGCCAGCAGCTTAGATGGAGCTGGGTACGAGCAGTACTTC
CASSLDGAGYEQYF
>TRBJ1-5|.|TRBV6-6|.
TGTGCCAGCAGTTACCGGGATAGCAATCAGCCCCAGCATTTT
CASSYRDSNQPQHF
>TRBJ1-1|TRBD1|TRBV7-3|few
TGTGCCAGCAGCTTACAGGGGGCTGGGGCTGAAGCTTTCTTT
CASSLQGAGAEAFF
>TRBJ2-2|.|TRBV7-2|.
TGTGCCAGCAGGCTAGGCGTGAACACCGGGGAGCTGTTTTTT
CASRLGVNTGELFF
>TRBJ2-7|.|TRBV23-1|.
TGCGCCAGCAGTCAATCGACTCCGGGACAAGAAACCTACGAGCAGTACTTC
CASSQSTPGQETYEQYF
>TRBJ2-7|.|TRBV18|.
TGTGCCAGTACGACACAGAATTCCTACGAGCAGTACTTC
CASTTQNSYEQYF
>TRBJ1-1|.|TRBV28|.
TGTGCCAGCAGTCGAGACCCTACCGGGGGAGCTTTCTTT
CASSRDPTGGAFF
>TRBJ1-1|.|TRBV2|few
TGTGCCAGCAGTCGACAGTTTCAAACTGAAGCTTTCTTT
CASSRQFQTEAFF
>TRBJ2-3|TRBD1|TRBV7-2|.
TGTGCCAGCAGCCCGCGAGGGGGCGGCACAGATACGCAGTATTTT
CASSPRGGGTDTQYF
>TRBJ2-7|.|TRBV30|.
TGTGCCTGGGCCAGTGGTATCTACGAGCAGTACTTC
CAWASGIYEQYF
>TRBJ1-2|TRBD1|TRBV4-2|.
TGTGCCAGCAGCCCGTCGACAGGGACGAACTATGGCTACACCTTC
CASSPSTGTNYGYTF
>TRBJ2-7|TRBD1|TRBV6-1|few
TGTGCCAGCACCAAGTCTTACGGGACAGCCTACGAGCAGTACTTC
CASTKSYGTAYEQYF
>TRBJ1-2|.|TRBV14|.
TGTGCCAGCAGCCAAGGCGAGGGCAACTATGGCTACACCTTC
CASSQGEGNYGYTF
>TRBJ2-7|.|TRBV15|.
TGTGCCACCAGCAGAGATCGTGGCAGGCCCTACGAGCAGTACTTC
CATSRDRGRPYEQYF
>TRBJ2-7|.|TRBV21-1|.
TGTGCCAGCAGCAAAAACCCATCGGACAGAGATGGCTACGAGCAGTACTTC
CASSKNPSDRDGYEQYF
>TRBJ2-3|TRBD2|TRBV6-6|once
TGTGCCAGCAGTTTTATCAGCGGGAGGGACACAGATACGCAGTATTTT
CASSFISGRDTDTQYF
>TRBJ1-1|.|TRBV11-2|.
TGTGCCAGCAGCCTCCGGTGGGGGGAGAGGAACACTGAAGCTTTCTTT
CASSLRWGERNTEAFF
>TRBJ1-4|TRBD1|TRBV28|.
TGTGCCAGCAGTCCAGACAGGGGGCGCGTGGAAAAACTGTTTTTT
CASSPDRGRVEKLFF
>TRBJ2-3|TRBD2|TRBV7-9|.
TGTGCCAGCAGCCCATGGACTAGGACAGATACGCAGTATTTT
CASSPWTRTDTQYF
>TRBJ2-1|.|TRBV21-1|.
TGTGCCAGCAGCAATGGCGGGAGTAAGTTCAATGAGCAGTTCTTC
CASSNGGSKFNEQFF
>TRBJ2-7|.|TRBV30|.
TGTGCCTGGAGTGTGCAGTACGAGCAGTACTTC
CAWSVQYEQYF
>TRBJ2-7|.|TRBV12-2|.
TGTGCAAGTCGCTTAGTCGGCCAGGGTAGAAACGAGCAGTACTTC
CASRLVGQGRNEQYF
>TRBJ1-2|TRBD1|TRBV6-1|.
TGTGCCAGCAGACCCGGACAGGGGCACTATGGCTACACCTTC
CASRPGQGHYGYTF
>TRBJ1-1|.|TRBV28|.
TGTGCCAGCAGTCCCCTCGGGGAAGGCACTGAAGCTTTCTTT
CASSPLGEGTEAFF
>TRBJ2-7|TRBD1|TRBV5-1|.
TGCGCCAGCAGCTTGGTTTTCGGGACAGGCGTCTACGAGCAGTACTTC
CASSLVFGTGVYEQYF
>TRBJ2-7|.|TRBV10-2|.
TGCGCCAGCAGTGAACCCCCCCTCGGGGCCTACGAGCAGTACTTC
CASSEPPLGAYEQYF
>TRBJ1-1|.|TRBV28|.
TGTGCCAGCAGTTTGTCTAACACTGAAGCTTTCTTT
CASSLSNTEAFF
>TRBJ2-1|TRBD2|TRBV7-9|few
TGTGCCAGCAGCTTCGGAGCGGGACTAGCGGGACTAAATGAGCAGTTCTTC
CASSFGAGLAGLNEQFF
>TRBJ2-5|TRBD2|TRBV13|.
TGTGCCAGCAGCTTAACTCCAACAGACCGGGACTATGAGACCCAGTACTTC
CASSLTPTDRDYETQYF
>TRBJ2-7|TRBD2|TRBV28|.
TGTGCCAGCAGTCGACCTCTAGCGGGGGGCCTTTACGAGCAGTACTTC
CASSRPLAGGLYEQYF
>TRBJ1-6|.|TRBV7-2|.
TGTGCCAGCAGCTTAGATGGAACAGGGAGTTCACCCCTCCACTTT
CASSLDGTGSSPLHF
>TRBJ2-3|.|TRBV10-2|few
TGCGCCAGCACTTCCACAGATACGCAGTATTTT
CASTSTDTQYF
>TRBJ1-1|.|TRBV14|.
TGTGCCAGCCAGGGGTTGTCTGAAGCTTTCTTT
CASQGLSEAFF
>TRBJ2-7|TRBD2|TRBV28|.
TGTGCCAGCAGTTTATTTCTAGCGGGGACCTACGAGCAGTACTTC
CASSLFLAGTYEQYF
>TRBJ2-7|.|TRBV13|.
TGTGCCAGCAGCTTATTCCAGACTACCTACGAGCAGTACTTC
CASSLFQTTYEQYF
>TRBJ2-7|.|TRBV28|.
TGTGCCAGCAGTCGCCAGCCGCGGACAGCCCCTGGGGAGCAGTACTTC
CASSRQPRTAPGEQYF
>TRBJ2-1|.|TRBV6-5|.
TGTGCCTCCAGACTAGGGGGCCGCGGGGAGCAGTTCTTC
CASRLGGRGEQFF
>TRBJ1-4|TRBD1|TRBV30|medium-sized
TGTGCCTGGAGGTCGGACAGGGGCGGCGAAAAACTGTTTTTT
CAWRSDRGGEKLFF
>TRBJ1-4|TRBD1|TRBV13|.
TGTGCCAGCAGCCGGGACAGGCGGAATGAAAAACTGTTTTTT
CASSRDRRNEKLFF
>TRBJ1-1|.|TRBV7-2|.
TGTGCCAGCAGCCTAGGGGGGTTGCGGACAGCCTCTGGAGCTTTCTTT
CASSLGGLRTASGAFF